The 20 T cell receptor beta chains reported below all come from one sample, sequenced in a study of blood T cell repertoires in COVID-19. Sequencing was performed with immunoSEQ multiplex PCR; in TCRdb, only in-frame clones are kept and a portion is missing. The top ten hold around 3.1% of the sample, which has tens of thousands of clones, 88% seen once. Sequenced: peripheral blood. The receptors were gathered from a man aged 45-65 years with active COVID-19.

This clone was picked up a small number of times. The chain combines TRBV7-9 with TRBJ1-4; D gene ambiguous. This CDR3 region has 14 residues. Germline CDR1 reads SEHNR; CDR2 reads FQNEAQ (reference sequence). V was pared by 4 bases and J by 7 bases, with 13 bases between. CDR3 loop: CASSYGGRGEKLFF. Here the CDR3 DNA reads TGTGCCAGCAGCTACGGAGGACGTGGTGAAAAACTGTTTTTT.

The chain couples TRBV6-5 to TRBJ2-2; weak D call: TRBD1 (6 bases). This CDR3 has 14 residues. The V end was cut by 7 bases, the J end by 1 base, with 10 bases between. The germline V gene encodes CDR1 MNHEY and CDR2 SVGAGI. The CDR3 spells CASTMTGNTGELFF. The CDR3 region has the DNA TGTGCCAGCACTATGACAGGGAACACCGGGGAGCTGTTTTTT.

V is TRBV6-5 and J is TRBJ1-4; D remains ambiguous. The CDR3 is made up of 14 amino acids. The V end lost 4 bases, the J end lost 2 bases, and 8 bases lay between the germline ends. In germline, CDR1 is MNHEY, CDR2 SVGAGI. The CDR3: CASSWSITNEKLFF. The CDR3 nucleotides read TGTGCCAGCAGTTGGTCTATCACTAATGAAAAACTGTTTTTT.

CDR3 sequence reads: CASSLRYAGGSSYNEQFF. CDR3 sequence (DNA): TGTGCCAGCAGCTTACGTTATGCAGGGGGTAGCTCCTACAATGAGCAGTTCTTC. The chain carries TRBV7-3 and TRBJ2-1, with 7 bases aligning to TRBD1. V lost 2 bases, J lost 0 bases, and 10 bases stayed unmatched. In germline, CDR1 is SGHTA, CDR2 FQGTGA. CDR3 length equals 18 residues. The whole variable domain, filled in from reference TRBV7-3 and TRBJ2-1, reads GAGVSQTPSNKVTEKGKYVELRCDPISGHTALYWYRQSLGQGPEFLIYFQGTGAADDSGLPNDRFFAVRPEGSVSTLKIQRTERGDSAVYLCASSLRYAGGSSYNEQFFGPGTRLTVL.

This rearrangement joins TRBV7-2 to TRBJ1-3; 8 positions match TRBD1. Trimming removed 5 bases from V and 1 base from J; junction bases left unmatched: 10. CDR3 length: 17 residues. The germline V gene has CDR1 SGHTA and CDR2 FQGNSA. In DNA form, the CDR3 reads TGTGCCAGCAGCCCGCGGACAGGGATTCTTTCTGGAAACACCATATATTTT. Translation gives CASSPRTGILSGNTIYF. Looking up the rest from reference TRBV7-2 and TRBJ1-3 gives the full variable domain: GAGVSQSPSNKVTEKGKDVELRCDPISGHTALYWYRQSLGQGLEFLIYFQGNSAPDKSGLPSDRFSAERTGGSVSTLTIQRTQQEDSAVYLCASSPRTGILSGNTIYFGEGSWLTVV.

V and J are TRBV5-6 and TRBJ2-4; D is possibly TRBD1 (5 bases). The CDR3 length is 15 residues. V was cut by 2 bases and J by 0 bases, with 9 bases left in between. Looked up from germline, CDR1 is SGHDT and CDR2 is YYEEEE. The CDR3 region has the DNA TGTGCCAGCAGCTTCCGGACAATAGCCAAAAACATTCAGTACTTC. Translating it yields CASSFRTIAKNIQYF.

A single count supports this clone. The J gene is TRBJ1-2, the V gene TRBV4-3, with TRBD1 identical over 9 bases. The CDR3 is made up of 13 amino acids. Germline V gene sequence: CDR1 LGHNA, CDR2 YSLEER. V trimming: 2 bases; J trimming: 6 bases; junction bases outside the gene matches: 1. The CDR3 DNA follows: TGCGCCAGCAGCCAAAGACAGGGGGATGGCTACACCTTC. Protein sequence: CASSQRQGDGYTF.

The chain joins TRBV7-9 to TRBJ2-2; D uncertain. The V end lost 1 base, the J end lost 6 bases, and 3 bases lay between the germline ends. The CDR3 covers 12 residues. In germline, CDR1 is SEHNR, CDR2 FQNEAQ (reference sequence). CDR3 nucleotide sequence: TGTGCCAGCAGCTTAGGAGCCGGGGAGCTGTTTTTT. This encodes CASSLGAGELFF.

This clone was detected a few times. The V gene is TRBV11-2, the J gene TRBJ2-7; 8 positions agree with TRBD1. The CDR3 runs to 15 residues. The germline gives CDR1 SGHAT, CDR2 FQNNGV. V was clipped by 1 base and J by 6 bases; unmatched bases: 8. CDR3 nucleotides: TGTGCCAGCAGCTTAGCAGGGGGCGTTGCCCTCGAGCAGTACTTC. The encoded protein is CASSLAGGVALEQYF.

The chain links TRBV5-8 to TRBJ1-1; 7 nucleotides line up with TRBD1. CDR1 and CDR2 from the germline V gene are SGHTS and YDEGEE. The V and J ends lost 4 bases and 11 bases, in that order; junction bases with no gene match: 14. This CDR3 contains 14 residues. CDR3 DNA: TGTGCCAGCAGCCCCGCAGGGGGGCGACTCGAGGCTTTCTTT. Translated, it gives CASSPAGGRLEAFF.

A few counts support this clone. This sequence joins TRBV11-2 and TRBJ2-2, with 9 nucleotides matching TRBD1. Germline CDR1 SGHAT, CDR2 FQNNGV. The CDR3 sequence is 16 residues long. V was clipped by 3 bases and J by 4 bases; unmatched bases: 6. CDR3 residues: CASSFRVQGATGELFF. DNA of the CDR3: TGTGCCAGCAGCTTTAGGGTACAGGGGGCCACCGGGGAGCTGTTTTTT.

The CDR3 coding sequence is TGTGCCAGCAGCTTCCTGAACACCGGGGAGCTGTTTTTT. Protein: CASSFLNTGELFF. The chain has TRBV7-8 and TRBJ2-2; no clear D gene. Trimming removed 3 bases from V and 1 base from J, with 3 bases in between. This CDR3 contains 13 residues. Germline CDR1 reads SGHVS; CDR2 reads FQNEAQ.

A single count supports this clone. This rearrangement joins TRBV18 to TRBJ2-7, with D maybe TRBD1 (6 bases). This CDR3 comprises 15 residues. With 3 bases removed from V and 5 bases from J, the gap between germline ends came to 17 bases. From germline, CDR1 is KGHSH and CDR2 LQKENI. The CDR3 sequence: CASSPKTGAVNEQYF. CDR3 sequence (DNA): TGTGCCAGCTCACCGAAGACAGGCGCGGTTAACGAGCAGTACTTC.

The chain is built from TRBV27 and TRBJ2-1; 9 bases align to TRBD2. The CDR3 consists of 14 residues. In germline, CDR1 is MNHEY, CDR2 SMNVEV (reference sequence). Germline trimming cut 6 bases from V and 9 bases from J; bases unmatched to any gene: 9. DNA for the CDR3: TGTGCCAGCAGCTTTGCGGGGGGGCGGTTTGAGCAGTTCTTC. Its protein is CASSFAGGRFEQFF.

This chain uses TRBV3-1 (or the pseudogene TRBV3-2) with TRBJ2-3; the match to TRBD2 covers 9 bases. There are 15 residues in the CDR3. V shed 2 bases, J shed 7 bases, and the junction held 7 bases outside the gene matches. Germline-derived CDR1 and CDR2 are LGHDT and YNNKEL (reference sequence). The CDR3 DNA is TGTGCCAGCAGCCAATTGGGCGGGGGGGCCCATACGCAGTATTTT. It encodes CASSQLGGGAHTQYF.

The V and J genes are TRBV21-1 and TRBJ2-3; the table gives TRBD2 as D, unverified against the DNA. TRBV21-1 corresponds to a pseudogene. CDR3 length equals 16 residues. The DNA for the CDR3 is TGTGCCAGCAGCAAAGAGAAGCGGGAGGGCACAGATACGCAGTATTTT. Protein product: CASSKEKREGTDTQYF.

This clone was observed a few times. This sequence joins TRBV30 and TRBJ1-3; D gene ambiguous. The V end lost 5 bases, the J end lost 3 bases, and 8 bases lay between the germline ends. The CDR3 is 12 amino acids. Germline CDR1 reads GTSNPN; CDR2 reads SVGIG (reference sequence). The CDR3 DNA follows: TGTGCCTGGCGGTTTATTGGAAACACCATATATTTT. Protein product: CAWRFIGNTIYF.

The gene calls are TRBV4-1 and TRBJ2-5, with TRBD1 matching 11 bases. The CDR3 sequence is 17 residues long. V lost 3 bases, J lost 5 bases, and 11 bases stayed unmatched. Germline values: CDR1 MGHRA, CDR2 YSYEKL. The CDR3, as DNA: TGCGCCAGCAGCCAGAAACGGACAGGGGGCATGGGTGAGACCCAGTACTTC. Translating it yields CASSQKRTGGMGETQYF.

The chain employs TRBV5-1 and TRBJ2-2, with D possibly TRBD1 on 5 matching bases. Trimming left V 4 bases short and J 0 bases short, with 7 bases between. Germline lookup yields CDR1 SGHRS and CDR2 YFSETQ. This CDR3 has 14 residues. The CDR3 loop reads CASSPTANTGELFF. The CDR3 DNA reads TGCGCCAGCAGCCCGACAGCGAACACCGGGGAGCTGTTTTTT.

This rearrangement joins TRBV5-6 to TRBJ2-6; 9 nucleotides line up with TRBD1. The CDR3 has 15 residues. CDR1 SGHDT and CDR2 YYEEEE come from the germline V gene. V was pared by 3 bases and J by 10 bases, with 8 bases of the junction left unmatched. This CDR3 is CASSYGTGSGNVLTF. The DNA for the CDR3 is TGTGCCAGCAGCTACGGGACAGGGTCGGGGAACGTCCTGACTTTC.